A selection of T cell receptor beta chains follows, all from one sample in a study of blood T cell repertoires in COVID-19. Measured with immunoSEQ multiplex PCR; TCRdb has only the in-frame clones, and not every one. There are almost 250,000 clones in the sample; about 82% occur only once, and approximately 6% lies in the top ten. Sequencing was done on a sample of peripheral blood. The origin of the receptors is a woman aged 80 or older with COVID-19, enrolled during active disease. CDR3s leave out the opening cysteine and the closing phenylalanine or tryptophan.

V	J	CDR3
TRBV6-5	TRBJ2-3	ASRRRNRGTDTQY
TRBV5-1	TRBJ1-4	ASSFGGQRGKEKLF
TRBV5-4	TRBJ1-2	ASSLDSNYGYT
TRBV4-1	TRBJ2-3	ASSQAGTTGTDTQY
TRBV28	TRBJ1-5	ASSSPRSRTENQPQH
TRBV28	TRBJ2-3	ASSDSGPGDTQY
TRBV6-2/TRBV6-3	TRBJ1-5	ASSPDRNNQPQH
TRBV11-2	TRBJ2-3	ASSLNGGYSDTQY
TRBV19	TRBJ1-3	ASAEISGNTIY
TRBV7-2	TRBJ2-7	ASSLTSGSTYEQY
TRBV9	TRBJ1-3	ASSAVGNTIY
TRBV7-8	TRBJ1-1	ASSLSLRGTEAF
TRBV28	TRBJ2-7	ASSTPGQVYEQY
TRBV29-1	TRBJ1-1	SVEEAVGSAF
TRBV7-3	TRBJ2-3	ASSLIGASGAQY
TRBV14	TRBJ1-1	ASSHQMNTEAF
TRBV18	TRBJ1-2	ASSPQRTGIYGYT